Given below is one T cell receptor (beta chain) in context. Its cognate antigen is unknown. This entry comes from a study of CXCR3-negative and CXCR3-positive naive CD8 T cells. At the level of the study: Per-library TRB read counts averaged about 1.5 +/- 0.3 million, adding up to about 150 million in total.

Study-level points and caveats: The study found comparably high diversity in both naive subsets and much lower diversity in memory CD8+ cells.

5' RACE with UMI labels generated the TRB cDNA libraries. TCRdb reprocessed the 5' RACE reads; each CDR3 protein has one entry and no DNA is given. This sample's table reports 45,000 to 65,000 distinct CDR3 sequences. The CDR3 sequence is 15 residues long. The V gene's germline CDR1 is GTSNPN and CDR2 SVGIG (reference sequence). The chain employs TRBV30 and TRBJ1-4; without DNA, the TCRdb call of TRBD1 cannot be checked. This TCR was recovered from a human donor in good health. Some clones in this sample may be carry-over from other donors' samples. The sample taken for sequencing was memory CD8+ T cells from blood. CDR3 sequence reads: CAWGVQGGTNEKLFF.